This T cell receptor (beta chain) was recovered during a study of blood T cell repertoires in COVID-19. Background on the study: Italy, Spain and the United States were the sources of the convalescent and acute COVID-19 samples. Sources were T cells, B-cell-depleted T cells, or PBMCs; the material itself was cDNA or gDNA.

Germline CDR1 GTSNPN, CDR2 SVGIG (reference sequence). The V end was cut by 8 bases, the J end by 3 bases, with 17 bases between. The CDR3 consists of 13 residues. In the study's own analysis: For nucleated cells, counts were estimated from reference gene primer amplification. Method: immunoSEQ multiplex PCR; TCRdb's copy keeps in-frame clones and lacks some. The D gene and trimming were derived from the DNA, and the V and J assignments and clone size from that table. The sample carries around 310,000 clones, about 91% recorded once. The chain joins TRBV30 to TRBJ2-7, with D tentatively TRBD2 (6 bases). Sequencing was done on a sample of peripheral blood. This TCR was recovered from a woman between 55 and 75 years old with acute or convalescent COVID-19. The CDR3 protein is CARTADYGYEQYF. CDR3 coding DNA: TGTGCCCGGACCGCGGACTATGGCTACGAGCAGTACTTC.